This entry lists 3 T cell receptor beta chains sequenced from one sample in a study of ipilimumab plus nivolumab after autologous stem cell transplantation. Generated by immunoSEQ multiplex PCR, the TCRdb table keeps only in-frame clones and is missing some. The top ten clones hold about 28% of a sample with approximately 10,000 clones, approximately 69% of them seen once. Sample: PBMCs, taken in a trial of ipilimumab plus nivolumab as post-transplant consolidation. The receptors stem from a male donor with diffuse large B-cell lymphoma.

The rearrangement links TRBV6-5 to TRBJ2-7; a possible D gene is TRBD1 (6 bases). This CDR3 is 13 amino acids long. Between the trimmed V and J ends, which lost 4 bases and 7 bases, there was a span of 14 bases. Per germline, CDR1 MNHEY and CDR2 SVGAGI. CDR3 sequence reads: CASSLVGAMEQYF. The CDR3 DNA follows: TGTGCCAGCAGTTTGGTGGGGGCGATGGAGCAGTACTTC.

V usage is TRBV7-3 and J usage is TRBJ2-2; D could derive from TRBD1 or TRBD2 (5 bases each). Germline-derived CDR1 and CDR2 are SGHTA and FQGTGA. The CDR3 has 14 residues. The V gene lost 5 bases and the J gene lost 7 bases, with 14 bases spanning the gap. In DNA form, the CDR3 reads TGTGCCAGCAGCCTGAAGGGACGAGGCGGGGAGCTGTTTTTT. Translation gives CASSLKGRGGELFF.

This chain links TRBV5-1 with TRBJ1-6, with no clear D. V lost 3 bases, J lost 5 bases, and 9 bases lay in between. The CDR3 has 14 amino acids. CDR1 and CDR2 (germline): SGHRS, YFSETQ. The DNA of the CDR3 is TGCGCCAGCAGCTCCCCTAATAATAATTCACCCCTCCACTTT. It translates to CASSSPNNNSPLHF.